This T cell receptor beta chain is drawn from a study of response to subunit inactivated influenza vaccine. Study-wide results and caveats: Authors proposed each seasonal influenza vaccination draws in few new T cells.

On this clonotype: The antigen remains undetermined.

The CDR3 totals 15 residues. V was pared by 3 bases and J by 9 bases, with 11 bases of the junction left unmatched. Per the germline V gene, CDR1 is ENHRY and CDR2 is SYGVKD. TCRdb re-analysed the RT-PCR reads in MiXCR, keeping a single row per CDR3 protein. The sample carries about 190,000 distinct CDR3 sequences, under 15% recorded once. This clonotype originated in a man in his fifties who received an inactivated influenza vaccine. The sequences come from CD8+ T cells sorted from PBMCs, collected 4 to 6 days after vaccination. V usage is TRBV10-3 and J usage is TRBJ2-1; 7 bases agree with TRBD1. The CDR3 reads CAISDIPRQGGEQFF. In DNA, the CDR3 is TGTGCCATCAGTGATATACCCCGACAGGGTGGTGAGCAGTTCTTC.